This TCR beta chain emerged from a study of CD8+CD57+ T cells in acquired aplastic anemia (dated by TCRdb to about 2018). With respect to the entire study: A mean of approximately 3 ug of DNA, ranging from roughly 0.2 to 30 ug, was extracted from sorted CD4+ and CD8+ cells. CD8+CD57+ expansion was defined as frequency above the mean frequency observed in healthy subjects.

Expansion of CD8+CD57+ cells had been shown by flow cytometry in the patients chosen for sequencing. Every patient had a diagnosis of severe acquired aplastic anemia based on International Study of Aplastic Anemia and Agranulocytosis and Camitta criteria. At the time blood was sampled, none of the patients had received any therapy. In this study, sorted CD4+ and CD8+ T cells from the blood of healthy subjects and of severe aplastic anemia patients had their TCR repertoires deep-sequenced. Patients were enrolled in the USA under clinicaltrials.gov protocols 00001620, 01623167, 00001397, 00071045, 00081523 and 00961064. Ficoll-Paque density gradient centrifugation was used to isolate peripheral blood mononuclear cells. CD4+ and CD8+ T cells were sorted by FACS or magnetic beads before DNA extraction. Study-wide findings and limitations: CD8+ Simpson's diversity did not differ significantly between patients and healthy controls (P=0.060). Around 30 CD8+ CDR3 sequences were shared between patients and controls but appeared highly expressed in patients and within their immunodominant clones.

Measured from the cysteine to the phenylalanine, the CDR3 is 14 residues long. The entry retains the CDR3 DNA only, 42 bases that are in frame from base 1. V and J are trimmed by 7 bases and 2 bases, and the gene matches miss 8 bases of the junction. Taken from the germline V gene (reference sequence), the CDR1 and CDR2 loops are SGHKS and YYEKEE. Genomic DNA was used as template for profiling of TCR beta VDJ combinations and CDR3 sequences. An Illumina HiSeq 2000 was used for TCR repertoire sequencing. As for the original processing: Repertoire assessment relied on Simpson's diversity index, CDR3 size and DJ length profiles, and TRBV/TRBJ rearrangement plots. Whichever DNA sequence was most abundant in the deep sequencing data was defined as the immunodominant clone. CDR3 amino acid sequences were screened for sharing across subjects and were compared with published repertoires and the VDJdb database. TCRdb passed the public sequencing reads through fastp at Q25 and MiXCR, retaining productive beta sequences. Entries that share a CDR3 protein sequence are merged under the most common genes and DNA. What appears here as the V and J calls and clone size reflects TCRdb's work, not the paper's. This sample has around 190,000 distinct CDR3 sequences in its table, and around 50% of those were observed once. The ten biggest clones cover 10% to 15% of the sample.

Note on this clonotype: The antigen it binds to is not known. A clone one base away is much larger, so this may be a read error.

The sequence links TRBV5-5 to TRBJ2-5, with TRBD2 identical over 7 junction bases. Material for sequencing was sorted CD4+, CD8+, or CD8+CD57+ T cells (not recorded which) from PBMCs. The TCR originated in a human donor with aplastic anemia. The nucleotide sequence is given as TGTGCCAGCTTTTCGCGGGGGATTCAAGAGACCCAGTACTTC. It codes for CASFSRGIQETQYF. Where the CDR3 stops, the reference TRBV5-5 and TRBJ2-5 genes take over; the full variable domain is DAGVTQSPTHLIKTRGQQVTLRCSPISGHKSVSWYQQVLGQGPQFIFQYYEKEERGRGNFPDRFSARQFPNYSSELNVNALLLGDSALYLCASFSRGIQETQYFGPGTRLLVL.